The 5 T cell receptor beta chains listed next were all sequenced from one sample in a study of cytomegalovirus exposure and HLA in healthy donors. The PCR made use of 60 Vbeta and 13 Jbeta primers. The data were produced by immunoSEQ multiplex PCR, yet TCRdb's version contains in-frame clones alone and is incomplete. The sample carries about 120,000 clones, about 76% recorded once. Sequencing input: PBMCs. These receptors all stem from a woman in her thirties or forties in good health and CMV-seronegative.

This rearrangement joins TRBV4-1 to TRBJ2-1; 9 bases line up with TRBD2. CDR3 length: 16 residues. Germline CDR1 is MGHRA and CDR2 is YSYEKL. Trimming cost V 1 base and J 4 bases; bases outside gene matches: 5. CDR3 nucleotides: TGCGCCAGCAGCCAAGTTAGACTAGCGGTTTACAATGAGCAGTTCTTC. This codes for CASSQVRLAVYNEQFF.

This chain links TRBV7-8 with TRBJ2-7; TRBD1 matches 7 bases. The germline gives CDR1 SGHVS, CDR2 FQNEAQ. Trimming cost V 4 bases and J 0 bases; bases outside gene matches: 6. The CDR3 sequence is 15 residues long. CDR3 residues: CASSSKRGHSYEQYF. The CDR3 nucleotides read TGTGCCAGCAGCTCTAAAAGGGGGCACTCCTACGAGCAGTACTTC.

The chain has TRBV6-6 and TRBJ2-5; tentative D call: TRBD2 (6 bases). The CDR3 has 16 residues. CDR1 and CDR2 (germline): MNHNY, SVGAGI (reference sequence). Trimming removed 6 bases from V and 1 base from J, with 18 bases in between. This chain's CDR3 is CASSQILAALQETQYF. The CDR3, as DNA: TGTGCCAGCAGCCAAATATTAGCGGCACTCCAAGAGACCCAGTACTTC.

CDR3 in amino acids: CASRRDGADTQYF. Written as DNA, the CDR3 is TGTGCCAGCAGGCGTGACGGGGCAGATACGCAGTATTTT. The chain combines TRBV2 with TRBJ2-3, with D perhaps TRBD2 (5 bases). The CDR3 loop spans 13 amino acids. V was trimmed by 6 bases and J by 4 bases, leaving 11 bases between them. The V gene's germline CDR1 is SNHLY and CDR2 FYNNEI.

J is TRBJ2-2 and V is TRBV28; 7 nucleotides match TRBD1. Germline assignment: CDR1 MDHEN and CDR2 SYDVKM. Germline trimming cut 6 bases from V and 4 bases from J; bases unmatched to any gene: 8. The CDR3 contains 15 residues. CDR3 protein: CASRTPTGFTGELFF. Here the CDR3 DNA reads TGTGCCAGCAGGACCCCGACAGGGTTCACCGGGGAGCTGTTTTTT.